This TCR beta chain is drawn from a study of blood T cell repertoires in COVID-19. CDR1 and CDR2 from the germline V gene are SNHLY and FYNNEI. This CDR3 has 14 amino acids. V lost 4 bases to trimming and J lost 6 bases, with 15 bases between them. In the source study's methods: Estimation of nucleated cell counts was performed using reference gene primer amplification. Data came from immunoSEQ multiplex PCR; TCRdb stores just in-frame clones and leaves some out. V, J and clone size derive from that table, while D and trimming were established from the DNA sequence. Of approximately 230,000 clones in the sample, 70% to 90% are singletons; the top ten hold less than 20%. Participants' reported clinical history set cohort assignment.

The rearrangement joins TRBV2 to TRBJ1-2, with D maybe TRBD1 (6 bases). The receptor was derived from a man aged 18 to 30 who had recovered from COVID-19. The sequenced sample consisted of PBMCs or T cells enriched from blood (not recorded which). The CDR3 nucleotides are TGTGCCAGCAGTGTGGGAACAGGGTATCATGGCTACACCTTC. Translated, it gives CASSVGTGYHGYTF.